A single sample is the source of the 15 T cell receptor beta chains below, sequenced in a study of T-cell memory formation after mild COVID-19. TCRdb itself ran the 5' RACE reads through MiXCR, one entry per CDR3 protein. In the table there are 90,000 to 120,000 distinct CDR3 sequences, approximately 15% of which are singletons. Sequencing input: PBMCs or a T cell subset sorted from them (not recorded which). These receptors were obtained from a man in his late teens or twenties who had mild COVID-19 (a few samples of this study predate the infection). Cell type and time point are not known.

A few counts support this clonotype. This chain joins TRBV6-6 and TRBJ2-1, with TRBD2 as a possible D gene (7 bases). This CDR3 spans 15 amino acids. The germline V gene encodes CDR1 MNHNY and CDR2 SVGAGI (reference sequence). Trimming shortened V by 10 bases and J by 8 bases, and 24 bases separated the two germline ends. The DNA of the CDR3 is TGTGCCACTACTTTCCGGGGGGACATGGTCGATGAGCAGTTCTTC. Translating it yields CATTFRGDMVDEQFF.

The chain employs TRBV7-6 and TRBJ2-7, with 10 bases aligning to TRBD1. After removal of 5 bases from V and 6 bases from J, the junction contained 7 bases not matched to a gene. The CDR3 is 14 amino acids. CDR1 SGHVS and CDR2 FNYEAQ come from the germline V gene. This CDR3 is CASSPTGGATEQYF. The CDR3 DNA reads as TGTGCCAGCAGCCCGACAGGGGGCGCCACCGAGCAGTACTTC.

This clonotype was detected many times. The V and J genes are TRBV20-1 and TRBJ2-3; 11 nucleotides line up with TRBD2. The germline V gene encodes CDR1 DFQATT and CDR2 SNEGSKA (reference sequence). The CDR3 has 15 residues. Unmatched junction bases numbered 7, after V lost 3 bases and J lost 5 bases. CDR3 sequence (DNA): TGCAGTGCTAGGGAATTAGCGGGGGGGAAAGATACGCAGTATTTT. Its translation is CSARELAGGKDTQYF.

The J gene is TRBJ2-7, the V gene TRBV7-9, with D perhaps matching TRBD1 (6 bases). The germline gives CDR1 SEHNR, CDR2 FQNEAQ (reference sequence). The ends were cut back, 3 bases at V and 2 bases at J, with 8 bases in the middle. This CDR3 contains 13 residues. The CDR3 DNA is TGTGCCAGCAGCTTGTGGGGGCCCTACGAGCAGTACTTC. Protein sequence: CASSLWGPYEQYF.

This sequence joins TRBV24-1 and TRBJ2-3; D uncertain. Per the germline V gene, CDR1 is KGHDR and CDR2 is SFDVKD. The ends were cut back, 7 bases at V and 1 base at J, with 17 bases in the middle. This CDR3 is 16 amino acids long. The CDR3 spells CATSGPSEVGTDTQYF. CDR3 DNA: TGTGCCACCAGCGGGCCCTCAGAAGTGGGCACAGATACGCAGTATTTT.

The V and J genes are TRBV6-6 and TRBJ2-2, with TRBD2 identical over 11 bases. Trimming took 5 bases from V and 1 from J; bases not matched to a gene: 3. Germline V CDR1 and CDR2: MNHNY, SVGAGI (reference sequence). The CDR3 runs 16 residues. In DNA form, the CDR3 reads TGTGCCAGCAGTAGCCTAGCGGGGGGGAACACCGGGGAGCTGTTTTTT. Residues: CASSSLAGGNTGELFF.

The V and J genes are TRBV4-1 and TRBJ1-2, with D possibly TRBD1 on 5 matching bases. The CDR3 extends over 16 amino acids. The germline CDR1 and CDR2 sequences are MGHRA and YSYEKL. V dropped 4 bases and J dropped 4 bases, with 19 bases sitting between them. CDR3 region: CASSPLPQGKSYGYTF. DNA for the CDR3: TGCGCCAGCAGCCCACTCCCCCAGGGAAAGAGCTATGGCTACACCTTC.

V gene TRBV9 combines with J gene TRBJ2-2; D ambiguous. The CDR3 length is 16 residues. Germline CDR1 SGDLS, CDR2 YYNGEE. V was pared by 2 bases and J by 0 bases, with 11 bases between. The DNA for the CDR3 is TGTGCCAGCAGCGTTGTCTCCAACCCGAACACCGGGGAGCTGTTTTTT. This encodes CASSVVSNPNTGELFF.

The rearrangement uses TRBV4-1 and TRBJ1-1, with a possible D match to TRBD1 (5 bases). Trimming removed 0 bases from V and 6 bases from J, with 8 bases in between. CDR1 and CDR2 (germline): MGHRA, YSYEKL. The CDR3 extends over 13 amino acids. Here the CDR3 reads CASSQDWGPEAFF. CDR3 DNA: TGCGCCAGCAGCCAAGATTGGGGCCCTGAAGCTTTCTTT.

The V call is TRBV27, the J call TRBJ2-2; TRBD2 agrees at 11 bases. The length of the CDR3 is 14 residues. The J segment lost 7 bases and the V segment lost 6 bases, leaving 4 bases of the junction unmatched. The germline gives CDR1 MNHEY, CDR2 SMNVEV (reference sequence). CDR3 sequence (DNA): TGTGCCAGCAGCATGGGACTAGCGGTCGGGGAGCTGTTTTTT. Amino acid sequence: CASSMGLAVGELFF.

The J gene is TRBJ2-4, the V gene TRBV4-1, with TRBD2 as a possible D gene (5 bases). CDR3 length equals 15 residues. V was cut by 0 bases and J by 8 bases, with 14 bases left in between. Germline V lookup: CDR1 MGHRA, CDR2 YSYEKL. Written as DNA, the CDR3 is TGCGCCAGCAGCCAAGAGGACGGCCACGGGGACATTCAGTACTTC. Protein: CASSQEDGHGDIQYF.

This clonotype was detected many times. The V gene is TRBV7-9, the J gene TRBJ2-7; D is unclear. V was clipped by 1 base and J by 3 bases, with 13 bases between them. CDR1 SEHNR and CDR2 FQNEAQ come from the germline V gene (reference sequence). The CDR3 runs 15 residues. CDR3 nucleotides: TGTGCCAGCAGCTTAGGAATAGTTTTGGACTACGAGCAGTACTTC. It is translated as CASSLGIVLDYEQYF.

A note on this clonotype: The junction departs from germline at one end; a sequencing error may be responsible. The V call is TRBV4-1, the J call TRBJ2-2, with D perhaps being TRBD1 or TRBD2 (5 bases each). Germline lookup yields CDR1 MGHRA and CDR2 YSYEKL. The CDR3 extends over 18 amino acids. The CDR3 is CASSRFGSLDVKTGDLFF. CDR3 bases: TGCGCCAGCAGCCGATTTGGGAGTTTGGACGTAAAAACCGGGGACCTGTTTTTT.

This clonotype appeared many times. The V and J genes are TRBV11-2 and TRBJ2-7; TRBD1 matches 7 bases. Losses at the gene ends were 5 bases for V and 2 bases for J; bases not matched to a gene: 6. Germline values: CDR1 SGHAT, CDR2 FQNNGV. There are 14 residues in the CDR3. The CDR3 protein is CASSLGGRTYEQYV. The CDR3 region has the DNA TGTGCCAGCAGCCTAGGGGGCAGGACCTACGAGCAGTACGTC.

The chain employs TRBV6-2 or TRBV6-3 and TRBJ1-5; D uncertain. CDR1 is MNHEY and CDR2 is SVGEGT in the germline V gene. The germline V and J ends were trimmed by 0 bases and 6 bases, with 12 bases remaining between them. CDR3 size: 15 residues. CDR3 sequence reads: CASSYSSTYGQPQHF. CDR3 nucleotides: TGTGCCAGCAGTTACTCGAGCACGTATGGTCAGCCCCAGCATTTT.